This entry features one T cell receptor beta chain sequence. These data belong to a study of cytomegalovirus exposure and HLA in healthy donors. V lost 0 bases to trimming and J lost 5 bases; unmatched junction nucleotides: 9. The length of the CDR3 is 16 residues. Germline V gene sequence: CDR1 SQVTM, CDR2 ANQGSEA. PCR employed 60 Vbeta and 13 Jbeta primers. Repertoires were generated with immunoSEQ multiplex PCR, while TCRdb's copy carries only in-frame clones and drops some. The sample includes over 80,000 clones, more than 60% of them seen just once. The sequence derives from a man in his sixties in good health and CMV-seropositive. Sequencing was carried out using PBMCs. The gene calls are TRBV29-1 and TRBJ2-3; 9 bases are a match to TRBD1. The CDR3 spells CSVEDLKTGGKDTQYF. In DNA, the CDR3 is TGCAGCGTTGAAGATCTAAAGACAGGGGGGAAAGATACGCAGTATTTT.